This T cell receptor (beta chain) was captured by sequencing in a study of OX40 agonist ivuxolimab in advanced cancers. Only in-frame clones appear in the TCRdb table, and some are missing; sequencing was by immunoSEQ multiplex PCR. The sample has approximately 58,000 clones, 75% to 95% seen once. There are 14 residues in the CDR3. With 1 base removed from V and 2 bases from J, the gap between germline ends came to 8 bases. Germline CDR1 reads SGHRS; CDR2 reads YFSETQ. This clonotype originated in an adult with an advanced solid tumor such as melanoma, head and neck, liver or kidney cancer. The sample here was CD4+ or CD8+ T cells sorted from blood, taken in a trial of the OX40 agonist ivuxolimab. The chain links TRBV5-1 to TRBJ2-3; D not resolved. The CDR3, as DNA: TGCGCCAGCAGCTTGTCGGCTCTCACAGATACGCAGTATTTT. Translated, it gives CASSLSALTDTQYF.